This TCR beta chain was recorded in a study of shared clonotypes between healthy human individuals. Study results and caveats: It was expected that sequencing depth would affect clonotype sharing among donors.

CDR1 SGHRS and CDR2 YFSETQ come from the germline V gene. V shed 0 bases, J shed 5 bases, and the junction held 7 bases outside the gene matches. The CDR3 loop spans 15 amino acids. About this clone itself: Its antigen remains unknown.

Running of the assay took place at deep level. As handled by the study authors: As immunoSEQ supplied junction-only sequences (without quality scores), filtering differed. Sequencing used immunoSEQ multiplex PCR; TCRdb keeps in-frame clones, though not all of them. D and trimming were read from the DNA, whereas the V and J calls and clone size are those reported in that table. The table lists over 95,000 clones, about 70% of them singletons. The specimen was memory CD8+ T cells sorted from blood. As for subset: CD45RO+ cells pooled with CCR7-negative TemRA cells. The receptor's source is a woman between 25 and 40 years old in good health. V gene TRBV5-1 combines with J gene TRBJ2-7; 8 nucleotides line up with TRBD1. The CDR3, as DNA: TGCGCCAGCAGCTTGGTCCGGACAGGGATGGACGAGCAGTACTTC. Residues: CASSLVRTGMDEQYF.